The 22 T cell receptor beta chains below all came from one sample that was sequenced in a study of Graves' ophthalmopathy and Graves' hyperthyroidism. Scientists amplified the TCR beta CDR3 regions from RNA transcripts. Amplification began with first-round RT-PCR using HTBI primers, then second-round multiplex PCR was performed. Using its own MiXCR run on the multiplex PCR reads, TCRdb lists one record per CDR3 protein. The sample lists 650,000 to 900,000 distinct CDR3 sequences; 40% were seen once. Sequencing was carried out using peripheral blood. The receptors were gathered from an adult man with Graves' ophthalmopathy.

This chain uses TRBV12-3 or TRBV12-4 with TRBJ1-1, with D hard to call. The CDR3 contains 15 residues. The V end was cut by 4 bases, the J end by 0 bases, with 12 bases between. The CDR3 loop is CASSYWQAMNTEAFF. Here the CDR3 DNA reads TGTGCCAGCAGTTACTGGCAGGCGATGAACACTGAAGCTTTCTTT.

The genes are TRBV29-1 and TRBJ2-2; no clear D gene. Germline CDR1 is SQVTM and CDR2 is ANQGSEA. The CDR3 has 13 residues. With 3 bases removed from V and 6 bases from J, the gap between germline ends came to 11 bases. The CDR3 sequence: CSVESRAPGELFF. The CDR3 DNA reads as TGCAGCGTTGAGAGTAGGGCCCCCGGGGAGCTGTTTTTT.

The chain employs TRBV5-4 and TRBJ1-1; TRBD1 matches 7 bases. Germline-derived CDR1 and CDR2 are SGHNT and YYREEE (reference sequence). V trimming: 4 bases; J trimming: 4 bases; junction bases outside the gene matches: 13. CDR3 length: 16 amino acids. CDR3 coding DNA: TGTGCCAGCAGCCCAGACAGGGAGCGGTCGGCCACTGAAGCTTTCTTT. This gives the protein CASSPDRERSATEAFF. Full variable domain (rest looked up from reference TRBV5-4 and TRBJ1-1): ETGVTQSPTHLIKTRGQQVTLRCSSQSGHNTVSWYQQALGQGPQFIFQYYREEENGRGNFPPRFSGLQFPNYSSELNVNALELDDSALYLCASSPDRERSATEAFFGQGTRLTVV.

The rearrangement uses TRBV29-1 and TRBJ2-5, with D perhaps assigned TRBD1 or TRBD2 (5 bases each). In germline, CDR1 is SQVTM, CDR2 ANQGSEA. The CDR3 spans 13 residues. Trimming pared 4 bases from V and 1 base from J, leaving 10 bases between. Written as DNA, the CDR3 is TGCAGCGTTGTGAGGGGTCGCCAAGAGACCCAGTACTTC. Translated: CSVVRGRQETQYF.

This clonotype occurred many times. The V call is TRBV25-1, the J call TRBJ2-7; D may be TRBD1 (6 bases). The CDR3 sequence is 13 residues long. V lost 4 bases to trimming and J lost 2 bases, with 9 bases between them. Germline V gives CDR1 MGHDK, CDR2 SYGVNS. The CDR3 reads CASSGDTTYEQYF. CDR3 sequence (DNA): TGTGCCAGCAGTGGGGACACGACCTACGAGCAGTACTTC.

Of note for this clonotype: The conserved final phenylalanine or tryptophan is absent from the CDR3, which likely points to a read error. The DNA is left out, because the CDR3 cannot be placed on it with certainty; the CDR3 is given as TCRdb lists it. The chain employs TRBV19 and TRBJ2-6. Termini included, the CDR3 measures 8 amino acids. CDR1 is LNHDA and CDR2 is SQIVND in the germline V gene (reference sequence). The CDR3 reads CASSILGI.

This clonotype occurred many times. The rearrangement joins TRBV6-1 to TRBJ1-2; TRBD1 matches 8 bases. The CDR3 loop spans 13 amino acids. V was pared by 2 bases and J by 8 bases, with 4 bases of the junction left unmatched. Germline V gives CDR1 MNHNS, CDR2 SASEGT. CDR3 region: CASSEQGAEGYTF. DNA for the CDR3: TGTGCCAGCAGTGAACAGGGGGCAGAAGGCTACACCTTC.

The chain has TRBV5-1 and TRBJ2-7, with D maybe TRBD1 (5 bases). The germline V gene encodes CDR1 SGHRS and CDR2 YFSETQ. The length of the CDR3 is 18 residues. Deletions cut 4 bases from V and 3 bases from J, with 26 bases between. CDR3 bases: TGCGCCAGCAGCCAAGACCCCCCCACAGGTAGCCAACTCTACGAGCAGTACTTC. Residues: CASSQDPPTGSQLYEQYF.

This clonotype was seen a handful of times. CDR3 in amino acids: CASSGTGFSPLHF. The CDR3 bases are TGTGCCAGCTCCGGGACAGGGTTTTCACCCCTCCACTTT. The gene calls are TRBV12-3 or TRBV12-4 and TRBJ1-6; the match to TRBD1 covers 9 bases. V gave up 8 bases and J gave up 9 bases; unmatched junction bases: 5. The length of the CDR3 is 13 residues.

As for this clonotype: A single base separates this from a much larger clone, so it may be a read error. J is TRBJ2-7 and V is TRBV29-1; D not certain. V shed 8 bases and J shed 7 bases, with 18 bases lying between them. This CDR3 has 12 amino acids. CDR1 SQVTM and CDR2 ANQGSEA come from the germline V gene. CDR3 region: CSKWTVRGEQYF. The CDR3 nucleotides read TGCAGCAAATGGACGGTCCGTGGGGAGCAGTACTTC.

For the CDR3, the DNA is TGCAGCGTCGTCACAGGGGCCGGGAACACCATATATTTT. It translates to CSVVTGAGNTIYF. The genes are TRBV29-1 and TRBJ1-3, with 7 nucleotides matching TRBD1. The CDR3 runs to 13 residues. After removal of 6 bases from V and 7 bases from J, the junction contained 9 bases not matched to a gene. Germline V lookup: CDR1 SQVTM, CDR2 ANQGSEA.

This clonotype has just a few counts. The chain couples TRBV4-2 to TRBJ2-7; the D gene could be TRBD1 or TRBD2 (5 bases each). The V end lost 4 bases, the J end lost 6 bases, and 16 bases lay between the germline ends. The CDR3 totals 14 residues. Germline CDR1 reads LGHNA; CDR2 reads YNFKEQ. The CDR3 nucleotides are TGTGCCAGCAGCCTCGAGGGGTTAGTTCGCGAGCAGTACTTC. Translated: CASSLEGLVREQYF.

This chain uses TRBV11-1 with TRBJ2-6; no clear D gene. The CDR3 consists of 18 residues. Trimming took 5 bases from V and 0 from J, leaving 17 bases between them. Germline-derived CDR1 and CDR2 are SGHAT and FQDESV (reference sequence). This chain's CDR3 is CASSPVVPIPSGANVLTF. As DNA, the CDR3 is TGTGCCAGCAGCCCGGTAGTGCCAATTCCCTCTGGGGCCAACGTCCTGACTTTC. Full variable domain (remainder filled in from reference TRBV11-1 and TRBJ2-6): EAEVAQSPRYKITEKSQAVAFWCDPISGHATLYWYRQILGQGPELLVQFQDESVVDDSQLPKDRFSAERLKGVDSTLKIQPAELGDSAMYLCASSPVVPIPSGANVLTFGAGSRLTVL.

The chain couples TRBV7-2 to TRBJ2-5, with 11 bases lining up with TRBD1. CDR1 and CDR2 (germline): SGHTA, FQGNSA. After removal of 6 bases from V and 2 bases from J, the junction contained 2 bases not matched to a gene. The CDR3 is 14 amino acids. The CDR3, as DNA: TGTGCCAGCAGTTGGGACAGGGGGCAAGAGACCCAGTACTTC. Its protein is CASSWDRGQETQYF.

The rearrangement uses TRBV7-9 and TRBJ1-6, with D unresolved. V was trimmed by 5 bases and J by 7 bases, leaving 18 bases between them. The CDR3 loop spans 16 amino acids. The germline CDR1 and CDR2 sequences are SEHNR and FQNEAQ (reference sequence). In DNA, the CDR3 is TGTGCCAGCAGCCAAGAAGGAGGGTTGTCGAATTCACCCCTCCACTTT. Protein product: CASSQEGGLSNSPLHF.

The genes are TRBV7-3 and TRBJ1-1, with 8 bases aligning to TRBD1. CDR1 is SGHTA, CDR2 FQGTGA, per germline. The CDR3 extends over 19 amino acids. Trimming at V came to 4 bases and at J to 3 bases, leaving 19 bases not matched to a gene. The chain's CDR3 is CASSSGTGRPSLADTEAFF. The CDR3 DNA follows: TGTGCCAGCAGCTCCGGGACAGGTCGCCCCTCTTTGGCGGACACTGAAGCTTTCTTT. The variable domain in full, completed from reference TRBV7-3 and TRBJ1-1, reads GAGVSQTPSNKVTEKGKYVELRCDPISGHTALYWYRQSLGQGPEFLIYFQGTGAADDSGLPNDRFFAVRPEGSVSTLKIQRTERGDSAVYLCASSSGTGRPSLADTEAFFGQGTRLTVV.

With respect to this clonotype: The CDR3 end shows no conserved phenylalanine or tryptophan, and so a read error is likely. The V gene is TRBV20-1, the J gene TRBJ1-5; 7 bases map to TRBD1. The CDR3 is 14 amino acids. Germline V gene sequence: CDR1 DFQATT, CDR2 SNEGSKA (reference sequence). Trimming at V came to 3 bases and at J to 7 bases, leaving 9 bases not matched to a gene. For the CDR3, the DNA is TGCAGTGCTAGCCCTCGACAGGGTGAACAGCCCCAGCATTTG. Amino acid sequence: CSASPRQGEQPQHL.

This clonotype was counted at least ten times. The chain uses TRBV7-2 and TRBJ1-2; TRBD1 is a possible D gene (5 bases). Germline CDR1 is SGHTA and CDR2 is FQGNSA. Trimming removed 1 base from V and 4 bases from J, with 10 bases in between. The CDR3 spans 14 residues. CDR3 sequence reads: CASSLGGGIYGYTF. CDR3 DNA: TGTGCCAGCAGCTTAGGGGGCGGGATCTATGGCTACACCTTC. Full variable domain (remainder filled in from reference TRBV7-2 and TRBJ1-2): GAGVSQSPSNKVTEKGKDVELRCDPISGHTALYWYRQSLGQGLEFLIYFQGNSAPDKSGLPSDRFSAERTGGSVSTLTIQRTQQEDSAVYLCASSLGGGIYGYTFGSGTRLTVV.

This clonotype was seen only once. DNA for the CDR3: TGTGCCACCAGCAGGTCGATAGGGACAGCCTATGGCTACACCTTC. Protein product: CATSRSIGTAYGYTF. V usage is TRBV15 and J usage is TRBJ1-2; 7 bases fit TRBD1. The CDR3 is made up of 15 amino acids. With 3 bases clipped from V and 4 bases from J, the junction kept 8 bases outside the gene matches. CDR1 is LNHNV and CDR2 is YYDKDF in the germline V gene (reference sequence).

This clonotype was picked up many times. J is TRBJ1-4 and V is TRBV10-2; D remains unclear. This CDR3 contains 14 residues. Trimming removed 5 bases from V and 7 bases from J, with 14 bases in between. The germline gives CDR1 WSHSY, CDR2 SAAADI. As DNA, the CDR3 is TGCGCCAGCAGTAATCCGGGGAATCGTGAAAAACTGTTTTTT. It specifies CASSNPGNREKLFF.

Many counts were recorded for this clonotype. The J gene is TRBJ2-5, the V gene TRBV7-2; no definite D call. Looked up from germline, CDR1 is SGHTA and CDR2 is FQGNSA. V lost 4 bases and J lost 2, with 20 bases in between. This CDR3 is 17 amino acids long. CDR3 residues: CASSSSVRGGVQETQYF. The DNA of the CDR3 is TGTGCCAGCAGCTCGTCAGTGAGAGGCGGAGTACAAGAGACCCAGTACTTC.

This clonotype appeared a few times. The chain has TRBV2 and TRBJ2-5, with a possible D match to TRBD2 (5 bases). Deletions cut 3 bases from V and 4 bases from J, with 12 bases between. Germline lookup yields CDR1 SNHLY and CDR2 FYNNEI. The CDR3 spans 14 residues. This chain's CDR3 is CASSDWLARETQYF. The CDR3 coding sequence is TGTGCCAGCAGTGACTGGCTAGCTCGAGAGACCCAGTACTTC.